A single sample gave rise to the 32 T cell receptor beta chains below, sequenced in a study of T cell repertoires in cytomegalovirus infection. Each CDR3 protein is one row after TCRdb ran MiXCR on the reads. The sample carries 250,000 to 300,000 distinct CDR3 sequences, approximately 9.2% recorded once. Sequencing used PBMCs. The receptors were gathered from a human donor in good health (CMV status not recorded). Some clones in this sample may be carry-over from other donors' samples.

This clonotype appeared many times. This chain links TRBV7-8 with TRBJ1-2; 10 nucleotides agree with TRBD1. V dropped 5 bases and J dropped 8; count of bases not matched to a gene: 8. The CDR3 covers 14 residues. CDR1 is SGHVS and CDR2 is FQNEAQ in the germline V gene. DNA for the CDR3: TGTGCCAGCAGCCGCCGGGACAGGGGTCAGGGCTACACCTTC. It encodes CASSRRDRGQGYTF.

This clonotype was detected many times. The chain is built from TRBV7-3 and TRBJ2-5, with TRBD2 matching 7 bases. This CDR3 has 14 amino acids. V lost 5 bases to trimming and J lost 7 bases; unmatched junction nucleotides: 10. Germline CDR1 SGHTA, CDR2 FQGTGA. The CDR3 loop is CASSPGGYGGTQYF. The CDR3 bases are TGTGCCAGCAGCCCCGGGGGGTACGGCGGGACCCAGTACTTC.

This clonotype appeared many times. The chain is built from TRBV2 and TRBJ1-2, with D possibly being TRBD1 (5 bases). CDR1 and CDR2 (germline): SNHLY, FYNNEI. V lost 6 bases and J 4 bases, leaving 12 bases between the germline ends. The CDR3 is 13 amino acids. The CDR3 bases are TGTGCCAGCAGAGCGACAGACCTCTATGGCTACACCTTC. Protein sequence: CASRATDLYGYTF.

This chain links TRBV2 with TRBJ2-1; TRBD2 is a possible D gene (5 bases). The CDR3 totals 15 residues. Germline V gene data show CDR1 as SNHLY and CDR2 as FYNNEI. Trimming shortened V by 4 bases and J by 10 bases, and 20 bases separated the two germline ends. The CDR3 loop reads CASSGPRVASGEQFF. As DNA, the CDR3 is TGTGCCAGCAGTGGTCCGAGGGTTGCGTCGGGGGAGCAGTTCTTC.

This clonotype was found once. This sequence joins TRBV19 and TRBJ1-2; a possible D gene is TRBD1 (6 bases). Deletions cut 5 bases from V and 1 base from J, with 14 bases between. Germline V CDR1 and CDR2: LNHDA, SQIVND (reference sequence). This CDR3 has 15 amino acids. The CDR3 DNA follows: TGTGCCAGTAGTGTACCGGGACACCGTAACTATGGCTACACCTTC. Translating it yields CASSVPGHRNYGYTF. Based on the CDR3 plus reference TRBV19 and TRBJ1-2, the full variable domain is DGGITQSPKYLFRKEGQNVTLSCEQNLNHDAMYWYRQDPGQGLRLIYYSQIVNDFQKGDIAEGYSVSREKKESFPLTVTSAQKNPTAFYLCASSVPGHRNYGYTFGSGTRLTVV.

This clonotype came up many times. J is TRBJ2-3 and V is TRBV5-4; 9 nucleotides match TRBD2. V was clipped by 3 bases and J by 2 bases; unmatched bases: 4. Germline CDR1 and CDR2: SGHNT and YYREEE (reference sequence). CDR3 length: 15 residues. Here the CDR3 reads CASSWAGGPTDTQYF. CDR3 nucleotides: TGTGCCAGCAGCTGGGCGGGAGGGCCCACAGATACGCAGTATTTT.

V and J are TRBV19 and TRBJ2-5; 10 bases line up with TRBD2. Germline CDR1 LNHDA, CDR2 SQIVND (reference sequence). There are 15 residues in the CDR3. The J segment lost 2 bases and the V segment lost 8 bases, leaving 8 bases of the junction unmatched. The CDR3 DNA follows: TGTGCCAGTTCGGAACTGACTAGCGGGCAAGAGACCCAGTACTTC. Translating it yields CASSELTSGQETQYF.

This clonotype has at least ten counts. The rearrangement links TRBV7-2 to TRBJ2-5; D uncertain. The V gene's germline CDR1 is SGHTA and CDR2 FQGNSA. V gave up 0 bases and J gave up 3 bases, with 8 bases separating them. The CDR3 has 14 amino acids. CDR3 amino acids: CASSLAGLKETQYF. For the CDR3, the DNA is TGTGCCAGCAGCTTAGCGGGCTTAAAAGAGACCCAGTACTTC.

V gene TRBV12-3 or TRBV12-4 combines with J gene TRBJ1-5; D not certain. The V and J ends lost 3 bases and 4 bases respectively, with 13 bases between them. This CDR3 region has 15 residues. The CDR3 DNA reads TGTGCCAGCAGTTTGGAGGCCTTATCAAATCAGCCCCAGCATTTT. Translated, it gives CASSLEALSNQPQHF.

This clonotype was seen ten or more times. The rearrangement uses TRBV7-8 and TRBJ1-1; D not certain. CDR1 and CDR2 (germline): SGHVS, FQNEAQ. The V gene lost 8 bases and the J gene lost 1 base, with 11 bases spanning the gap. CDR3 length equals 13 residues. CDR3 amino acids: CASGRTGNTEAFF. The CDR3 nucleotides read TGTGCCAGCGGACGGACGGGGAACACTGAAGCTTTCTTT.

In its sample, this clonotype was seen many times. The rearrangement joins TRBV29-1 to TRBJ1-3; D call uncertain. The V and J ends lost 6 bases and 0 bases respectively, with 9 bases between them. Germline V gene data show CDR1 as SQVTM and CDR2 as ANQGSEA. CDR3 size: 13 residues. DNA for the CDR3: TGCAGCGTCGCCGGGAGCTCTGGAAACACCATATATTTT. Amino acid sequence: CSVAGSSGNTIYF.

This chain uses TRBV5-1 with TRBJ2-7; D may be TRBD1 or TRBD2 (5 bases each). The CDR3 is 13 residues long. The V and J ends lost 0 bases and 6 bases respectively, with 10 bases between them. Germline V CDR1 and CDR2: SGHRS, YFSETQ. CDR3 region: CASSLDGTGEQYF. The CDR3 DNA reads TGCGCCAGCAGCTTGGATGGGACCGGCGAGCAGTACTTC.

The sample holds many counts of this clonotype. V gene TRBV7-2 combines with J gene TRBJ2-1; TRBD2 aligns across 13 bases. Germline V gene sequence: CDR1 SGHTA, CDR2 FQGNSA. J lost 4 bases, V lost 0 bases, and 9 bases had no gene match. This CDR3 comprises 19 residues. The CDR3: CASSLAPGLAGPDYNEQFF. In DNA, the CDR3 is TGTGCCAGCAGCTTAGCGCCGGGACTAGCGGGGCCTGATTACAATGAGCAGTTCTTC.

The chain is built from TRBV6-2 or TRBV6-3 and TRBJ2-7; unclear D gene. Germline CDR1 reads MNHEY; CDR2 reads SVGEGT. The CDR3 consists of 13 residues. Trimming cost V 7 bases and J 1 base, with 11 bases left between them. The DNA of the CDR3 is TGTGCCAGCACTTCGGCCCGTTCCTACGAGCAGTACTTC. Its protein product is CASTSARSYEQYF.

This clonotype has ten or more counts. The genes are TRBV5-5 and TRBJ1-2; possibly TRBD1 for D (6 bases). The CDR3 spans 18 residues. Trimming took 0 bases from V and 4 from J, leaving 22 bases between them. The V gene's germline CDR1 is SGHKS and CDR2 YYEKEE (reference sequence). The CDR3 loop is CASSLDREGVLYRYGYTF. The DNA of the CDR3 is TGTGCCAGCAGCTTGGACAGGGAAGGAGTTCTTTATCGCTATGGCTACACCTTC.

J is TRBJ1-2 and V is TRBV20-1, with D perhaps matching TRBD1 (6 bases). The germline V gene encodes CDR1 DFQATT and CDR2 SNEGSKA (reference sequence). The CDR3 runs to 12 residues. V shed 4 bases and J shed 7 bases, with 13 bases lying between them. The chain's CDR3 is CSAIQGGSGYTF. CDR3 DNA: TGCAGTGCTATACAGGGAGGAAGTGGCTACACCTTC.

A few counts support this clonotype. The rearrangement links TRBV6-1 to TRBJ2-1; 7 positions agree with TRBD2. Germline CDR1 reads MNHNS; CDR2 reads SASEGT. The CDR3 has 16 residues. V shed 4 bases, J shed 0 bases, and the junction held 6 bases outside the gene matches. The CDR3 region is CASSGSSGSSYNEQFF. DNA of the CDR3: TGTGCCAGCAGTGGGTCTAGCGGTAGCTCCTACAATGAGCAGTTCTTC.

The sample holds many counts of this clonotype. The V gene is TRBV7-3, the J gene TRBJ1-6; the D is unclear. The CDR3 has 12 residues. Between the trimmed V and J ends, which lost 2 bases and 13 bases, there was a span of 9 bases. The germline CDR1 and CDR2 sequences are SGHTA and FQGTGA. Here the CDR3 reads CASSLPGRPLHF. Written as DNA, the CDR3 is TGTGCCAGCAGCTTACCCGGGCGGCCCCTCCACTTT.

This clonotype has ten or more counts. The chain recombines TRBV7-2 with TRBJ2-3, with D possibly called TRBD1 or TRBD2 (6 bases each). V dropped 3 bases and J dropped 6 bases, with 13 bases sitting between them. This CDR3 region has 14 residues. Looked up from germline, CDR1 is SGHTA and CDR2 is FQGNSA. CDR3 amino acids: CASSFETGRDTQYF. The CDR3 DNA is TGTGCCAGCAGCTTCGAAACAGGGAGGGATACGCAGTATTTT.

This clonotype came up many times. The CDR3 loop reads CASSRSEAYGYTF. As DNA, the CDR3 is TGTGCCAGTAGTCGGTCGGAGGCCTATGGCTACACCTTC. The rearrangement links TRBV19 to TRBJ1-2; D call uncertain. The V gene's germline CDR1 is LNHDA and CDR2 SQIVND (reference sequence). The CDR3 sequence is 13 residues long. V was pared by 5 bases and J by 4 bases, with 11 bases between. The full variable domain, completed using reference TRBV19 and TRBJ1-2, is DGGITQSPKYLFRKEGQNVTLSCEQNLNHDAMYWYRQDPGQGLRLIYYSQIVNDFQKGDIAEGYSVSREKKESFPLTVTSAQKNPTAFYLCASSRSEAYGYTFGSGTRLTVV.

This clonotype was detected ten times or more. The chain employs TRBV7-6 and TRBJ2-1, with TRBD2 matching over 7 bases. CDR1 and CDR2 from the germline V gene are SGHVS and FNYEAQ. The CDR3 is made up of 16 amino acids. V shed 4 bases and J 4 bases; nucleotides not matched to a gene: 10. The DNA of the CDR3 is TGTGCCAGCAGCTCCCCCCCCGCGGGAGCGTACAATGAGCAGTTCTTC. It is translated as CASSSPPAGAYNEQFF.

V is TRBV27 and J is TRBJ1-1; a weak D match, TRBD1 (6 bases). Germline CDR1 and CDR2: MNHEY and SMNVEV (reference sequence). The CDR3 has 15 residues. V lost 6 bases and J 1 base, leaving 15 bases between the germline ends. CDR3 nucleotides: TGTGCCAGCAGGAAACAGGGATTAGGGAACACTGAAGCTTTCTTT. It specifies CASRKQGLGNTEAFF.

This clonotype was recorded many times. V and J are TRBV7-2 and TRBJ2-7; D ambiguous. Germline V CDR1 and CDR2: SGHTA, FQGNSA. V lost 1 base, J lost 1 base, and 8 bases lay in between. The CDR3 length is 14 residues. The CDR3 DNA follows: TGTGCCAGCAGCTTAGTAGACGTTTCCTACGAGCAGTACTTC. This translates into CASSLVDVSYEQYF. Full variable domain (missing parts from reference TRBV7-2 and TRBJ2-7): GAGVSQSPSNKVTEKGKDVELRCDPISGHTALYWYRQSLGQGLEFLIYFQGNSAPDKSGLPSDRFSAERTGGSVSTLTIQRTQQEDSAVYLCASSLVDVSYEQYFGPGTRLTVT.

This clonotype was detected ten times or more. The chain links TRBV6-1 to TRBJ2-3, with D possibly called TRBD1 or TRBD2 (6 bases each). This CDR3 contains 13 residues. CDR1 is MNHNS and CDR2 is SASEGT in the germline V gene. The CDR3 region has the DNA TGTGCTTCCAACAGGGAGGCCACAGATACGCAGTATTTT. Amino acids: CASNREATDTQYF.

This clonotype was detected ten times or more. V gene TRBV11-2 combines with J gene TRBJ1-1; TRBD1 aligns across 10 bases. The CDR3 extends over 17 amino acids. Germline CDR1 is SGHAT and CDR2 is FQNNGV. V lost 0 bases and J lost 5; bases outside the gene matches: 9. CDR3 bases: TGTGCCAGCAGCTTAGATAAAGGGACAGGGGCGCGGACTGAAGCTTTCTTT. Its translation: CASSLDKGTGARTEAFF.

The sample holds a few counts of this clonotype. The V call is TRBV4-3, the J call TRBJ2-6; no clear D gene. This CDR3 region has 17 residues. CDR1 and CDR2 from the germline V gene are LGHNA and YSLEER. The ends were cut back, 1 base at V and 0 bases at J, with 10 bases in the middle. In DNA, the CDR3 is TGCGCCAGCAGCCAAGCGTCTCGGGTCTCTGGGGCCAACGTCCTGACTTTC. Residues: CASSQASRVSGANVLTF.

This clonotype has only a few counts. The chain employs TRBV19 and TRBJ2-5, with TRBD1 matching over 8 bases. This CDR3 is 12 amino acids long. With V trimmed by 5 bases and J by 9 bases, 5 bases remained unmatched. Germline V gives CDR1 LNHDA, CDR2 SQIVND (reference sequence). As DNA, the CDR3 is TGTGCCAGTAGTTTGACAGGGGCGCCCCAGTACTTC. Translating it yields CASSLTGAPQYF.

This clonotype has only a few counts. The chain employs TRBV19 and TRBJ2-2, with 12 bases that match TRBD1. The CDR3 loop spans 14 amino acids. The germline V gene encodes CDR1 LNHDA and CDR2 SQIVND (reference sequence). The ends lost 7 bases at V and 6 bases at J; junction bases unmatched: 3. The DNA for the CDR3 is TGTGCCAGTACCAGGGACAGGGGGCCCGGGGAGCTGTTTTTT. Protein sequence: CASTRDRGPGELFF.

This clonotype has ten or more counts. CDR3 sequence: CASSRGGGPSSYNEQFF. The CDR3 DNA sequence: TGTGCCAGCAGTCGCGGCGGGGGGCCGAGCTCCTACAATGAGCAGTTCTTC. The chain links TRBV12-3 or TRBV12-4 to TRBJ2-1, with 8 bases fitting TRBD2. Unmatched junction bases numbered 9, after V lost 5 bases and J lost 0 bases. The CDR3 runs 17 residues.

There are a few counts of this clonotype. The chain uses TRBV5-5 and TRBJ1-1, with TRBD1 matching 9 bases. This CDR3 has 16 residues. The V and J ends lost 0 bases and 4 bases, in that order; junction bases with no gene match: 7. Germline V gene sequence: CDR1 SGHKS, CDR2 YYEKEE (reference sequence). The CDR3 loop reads CASSLGTGARSTEAFF. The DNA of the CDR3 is TGTGCCAGCAGCTTGGGGACAGGGGCTAGGAGCACTGAAGCTTTCTTT.

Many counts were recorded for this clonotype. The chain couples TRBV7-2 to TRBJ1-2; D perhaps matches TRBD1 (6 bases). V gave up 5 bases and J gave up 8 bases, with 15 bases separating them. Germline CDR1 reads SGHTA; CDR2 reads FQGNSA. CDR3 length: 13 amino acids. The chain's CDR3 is CASSRTGAEGYTF. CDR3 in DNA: TGTGCCAGCAGCCGCACGGGGGCGGAAGGCTACACCTTC.

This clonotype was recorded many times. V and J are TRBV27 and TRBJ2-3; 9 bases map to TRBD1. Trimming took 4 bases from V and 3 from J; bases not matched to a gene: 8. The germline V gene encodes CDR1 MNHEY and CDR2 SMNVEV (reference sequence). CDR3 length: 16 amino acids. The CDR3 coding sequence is TGTGCCAGCAGTTCGCCCGGGACAGGGCGAACAGATACGCAGTATTTT. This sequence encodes CASSSPGTGRTDTQYF.